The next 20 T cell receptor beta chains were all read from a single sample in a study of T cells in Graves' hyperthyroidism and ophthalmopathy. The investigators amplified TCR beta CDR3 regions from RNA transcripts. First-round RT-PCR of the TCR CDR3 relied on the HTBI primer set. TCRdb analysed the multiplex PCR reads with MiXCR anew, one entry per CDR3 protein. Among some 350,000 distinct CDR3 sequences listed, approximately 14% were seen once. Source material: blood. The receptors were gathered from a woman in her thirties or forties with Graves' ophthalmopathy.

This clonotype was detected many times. The chain's CDR3 is CASSFQGWAYEQYF. CDR3 bases: TGTGCCAGCAGCTTCCAGGGGTGGGCCTACGAGCAGTACTTC. The rearrangement joins TRBV11-2 to TRBJ2-7, with D possibly TRBD1 on 6 matching bases. The CDR3 length is 14 residues. Trimming took 3 bases from V and 2 from J, leaving 11 bases between them. Germline CDR1 reads SGHAT; CDR2 reads FQNNGV.

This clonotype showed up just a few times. The CDR3 loop is CASSFSLWKGQETQYF. CDR3 sequence (DNA): TGTGCCAGCAGCTTCAGTTTATGGAAGGGCCAAGAGACCCAGTACTTC. This sequence joins TRBV11-2 and TRBJ2-5; no clear D. With 3 bases removed from V and 1 base from J, the gap between germline ends came to 15 bases. CDR3 length: 16 residues. The germline V gene encodes CDR1 SGHAT and CDR2 FQNNGV.

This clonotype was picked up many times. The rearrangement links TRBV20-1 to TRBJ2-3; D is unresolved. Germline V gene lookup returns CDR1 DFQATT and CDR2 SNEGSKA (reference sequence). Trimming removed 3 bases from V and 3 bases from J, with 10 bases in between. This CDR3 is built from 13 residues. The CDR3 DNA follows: TGCAGTGCTAGGCGGCAGGCTACAGATACGCAGTATTTT. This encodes CSARRQATDTQYF.

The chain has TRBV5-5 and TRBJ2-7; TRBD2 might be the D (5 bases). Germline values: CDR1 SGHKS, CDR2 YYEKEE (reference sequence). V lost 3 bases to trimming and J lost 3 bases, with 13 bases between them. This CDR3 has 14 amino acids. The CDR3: CASSSGWGSYEQYF. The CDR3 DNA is TGTGCCAGCAGCTCGGGATGGGGTAGCTACGAGCAGTACTTC.

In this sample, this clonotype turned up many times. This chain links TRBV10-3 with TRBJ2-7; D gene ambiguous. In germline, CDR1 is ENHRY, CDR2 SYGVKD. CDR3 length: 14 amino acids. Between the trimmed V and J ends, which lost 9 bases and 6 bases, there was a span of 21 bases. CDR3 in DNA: TGTGCCATATCCGTAAGGACGGCGAACTCCGAGCAGTACTTC. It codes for CAISVRTANSEQYF.

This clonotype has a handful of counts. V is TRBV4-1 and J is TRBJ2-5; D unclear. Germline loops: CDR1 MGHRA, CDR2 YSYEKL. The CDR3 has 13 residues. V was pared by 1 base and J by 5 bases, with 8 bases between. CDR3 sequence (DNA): TGCGCCAGCAGCCAAGTGTTTGCGGAGACCCAGTACTTC. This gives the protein CASSQVFAETQYF.

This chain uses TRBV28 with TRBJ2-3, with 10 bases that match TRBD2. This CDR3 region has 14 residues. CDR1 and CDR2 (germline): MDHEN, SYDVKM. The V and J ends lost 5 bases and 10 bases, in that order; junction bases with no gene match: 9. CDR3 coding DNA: TGTGCCAGCAGTCCTCAATCCAGCGGGAGGGCGCAGTATTTT. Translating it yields CASSPQSSGRAQYF.

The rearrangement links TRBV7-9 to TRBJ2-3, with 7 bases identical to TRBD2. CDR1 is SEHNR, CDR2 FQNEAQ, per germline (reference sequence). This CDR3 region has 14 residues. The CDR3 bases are TGTGCTCTATCCCAGCGGGATATTCGAGATACGCAGTATTTT. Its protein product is CALSQRDIRDTQYF.

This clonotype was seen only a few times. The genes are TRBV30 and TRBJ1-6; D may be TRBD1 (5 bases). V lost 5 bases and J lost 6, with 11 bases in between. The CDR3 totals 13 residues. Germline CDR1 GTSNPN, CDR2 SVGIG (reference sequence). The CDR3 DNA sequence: TGTGCCTGGGCGAGGGACCTTAATTCACCCCTCCACTTT. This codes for CAWARDLNSPLHF. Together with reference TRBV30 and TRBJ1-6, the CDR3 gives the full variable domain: SQTIHQWPATLVQPVGSPLSLECTVEGTSNPNLYWYRQAAGRGLQLLFYSVGIGQISSEVPQNLSASRPQDRQFILSSKKLLLSDSGFYLCAWARDLNSPLHFGNGTRLTVT.

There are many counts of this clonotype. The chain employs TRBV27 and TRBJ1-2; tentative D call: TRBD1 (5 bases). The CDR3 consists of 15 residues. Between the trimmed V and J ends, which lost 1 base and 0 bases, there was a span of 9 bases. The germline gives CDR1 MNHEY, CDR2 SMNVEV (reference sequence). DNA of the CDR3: TGTGCCAGCAGTTTATGGGCAGGGTCTAACTATGGCTACACCTTC. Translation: CASSLWAGSNYGYTF.

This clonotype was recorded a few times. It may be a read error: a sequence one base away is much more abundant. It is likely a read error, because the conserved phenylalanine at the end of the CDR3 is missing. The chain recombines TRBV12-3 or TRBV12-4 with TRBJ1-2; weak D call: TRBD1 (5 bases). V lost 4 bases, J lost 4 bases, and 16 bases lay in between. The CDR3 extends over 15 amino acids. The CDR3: CASSSPGRTLYGYTS. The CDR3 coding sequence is TGTGCCAGCAGTTCCCCGGGACGGACCCTCTATGGCTACACCTCC.

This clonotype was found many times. CDR3 nucleotides: TGCGCCAGCAGCGTTGACAGATACGAGCAGTACTTC. It specifies CASSVDRYEQYF. V and J are TRBV5-1 and TRBJ2-7, with TRBD1 as a possible D gene (5 bases). This CDR3 comprises 12 residues. CDR1 is SGHRS, CDR2 YFSETQ, per germline. V gave up 4 bases and J gave up 4 bases, with 9 bases separating them.

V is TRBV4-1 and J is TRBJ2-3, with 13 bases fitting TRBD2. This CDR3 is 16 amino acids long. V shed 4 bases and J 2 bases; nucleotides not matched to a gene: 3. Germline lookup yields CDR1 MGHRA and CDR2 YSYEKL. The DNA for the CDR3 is TGCGCCAGCAGCCTACTAGCGGGGGGGAACACAGATACGCAGTATTTT. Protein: CASSLLAGGNTDTQYF.

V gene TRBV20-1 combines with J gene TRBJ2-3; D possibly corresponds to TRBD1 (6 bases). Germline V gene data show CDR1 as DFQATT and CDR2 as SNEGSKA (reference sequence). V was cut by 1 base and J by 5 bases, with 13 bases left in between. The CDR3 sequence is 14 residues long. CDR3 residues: CSARGTAWQDTQYF. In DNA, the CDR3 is TGCAGTGCTAGAGGGACAGCGTGGCAAGATACGCAGTATTTT.

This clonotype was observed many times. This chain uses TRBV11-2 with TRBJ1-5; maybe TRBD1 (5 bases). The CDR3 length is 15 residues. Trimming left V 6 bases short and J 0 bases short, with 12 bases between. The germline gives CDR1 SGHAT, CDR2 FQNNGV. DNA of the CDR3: TGTGCCAGCAGTCCGACAGACTATAGCAATCAGCCCCAGCATTTT. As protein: CASSPTDYSNQPQHF.

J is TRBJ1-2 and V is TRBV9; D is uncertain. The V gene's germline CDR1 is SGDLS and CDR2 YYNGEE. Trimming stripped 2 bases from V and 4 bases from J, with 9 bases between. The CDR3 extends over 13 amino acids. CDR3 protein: CASSVEAGYGYTF. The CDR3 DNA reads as TGTGCCAGCAGCGTCGAAGCGGGCTATGGCTACACCTTC.

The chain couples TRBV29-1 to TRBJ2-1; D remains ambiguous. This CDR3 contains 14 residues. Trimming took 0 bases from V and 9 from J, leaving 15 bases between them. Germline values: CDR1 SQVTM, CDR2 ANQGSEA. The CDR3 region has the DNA TGCAGCGTTGAAGATGGGCCGGTATTCGTTGAGCAGTTCTTC. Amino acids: CSVEDGPVFVEQFF.

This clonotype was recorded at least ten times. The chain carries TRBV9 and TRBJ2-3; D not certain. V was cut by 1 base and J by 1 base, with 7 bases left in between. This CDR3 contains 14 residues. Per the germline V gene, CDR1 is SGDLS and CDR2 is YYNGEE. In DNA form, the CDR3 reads TGTGCCAGCAGCGTAAATCTACGCACAGATACGCAGTATTTT. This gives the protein CASSVNLRTDTQYF.

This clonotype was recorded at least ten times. The CDR3 region has the DNA TGTGCCAGCAGTCCCTCTGGGGGGGTCTCCTATAATTCACCCCTCCACTTT. Protein product: CASSPSGGVSYNSPLHF. V is TRBV12-3 or TRBV12-4 and J is TRBJ1-6; D perhaps matches TRBD1 (5 bases). The V end lost 5 bases, the J end lost 0 bases, and 14 bases lay between the germline ends. The CDR3 extends over 17 amino acids.

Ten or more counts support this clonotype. CDR3 loop: CATSDLRGDTQYF. The CDR3 DNA reads as TGTGCCACCAGTGATTTGAGGGGCGATACGCAGTATTTT. The V call is TRBV24-1, the J call TRBJ2-3; maybe TRBD1 (5 bases). Germline V gene lookup returns CDR1 KGHDR and CDR2 SFDVKD. This CDR3 region has 13 residues. V lost 0 bases, J lost 6 bases, and 6 bases lay in between.